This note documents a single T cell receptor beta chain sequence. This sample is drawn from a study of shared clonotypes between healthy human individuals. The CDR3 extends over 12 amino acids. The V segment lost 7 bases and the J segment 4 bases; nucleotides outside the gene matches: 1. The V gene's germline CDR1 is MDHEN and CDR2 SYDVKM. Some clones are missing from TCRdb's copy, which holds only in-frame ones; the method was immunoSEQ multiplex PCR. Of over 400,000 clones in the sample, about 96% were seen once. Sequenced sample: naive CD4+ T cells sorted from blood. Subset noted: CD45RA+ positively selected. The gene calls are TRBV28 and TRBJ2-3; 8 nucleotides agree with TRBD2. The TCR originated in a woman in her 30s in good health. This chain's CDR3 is CASTGGADTQYF. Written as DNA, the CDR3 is TGTGCCAGCACCGGGGGGGCAGATACGCAGTATTTT.